The present entry profiles one TCR beta chain with its context. Its specificity is not known. These data belong to a study of CD4 T cells in relation to SARS-CoV-2 and coronaviruses. The overall study: TCR beta CDR3s were sequenced after roughly 10-day antigen culture of PBMCs.

Sequencing used immunoSEQ multiplex PCR; TCRdb keeps in-frame clones, though not all of them. The table lists about 17,000 clones, 70% to 80% of them singletons. Unmatched junction bases numbered 6, after V lost 3 bases and J lost 11 bases. Germline values: CDR1 LGHDT, CDR2 YNNKEL (reference sequence). The CDR3 is 12 amino acids. Unexposed donor CD4+ T cells date from about 2011-2018, before the COVID-19 pandemic. CD4+ T cells were isolated from the cells after less than 13 days of culture. Cells permitting, SARS-CoV-2 S/N and four cold-coronavirus spikes were tested on unexposed-donor CD4+ T cells. The chain recombines TRBV3-1 (or the pseudogene TRBV3-2) with TRBJ1-1; 7 bases agree with TRBD1. The sequenced sample consisted of CD4+ T cells from PBMCs, cultured in vitro. This TCR derives from a human donor in good health. The CDR3 sequence is CASSQSRGLAFF. For the CDR3, the DNA is TGTGCCAGCAGCCAGTCGAGGGGGCTGGCTTTCTTT.